This T cell receptor (beta chain) was identified in a study of blood T cell repertoires in COVID-19. V shed 8 bases and J shed 4 bases, with 19 bases lying between them. This CDR3 spans 15 amino acids. Germline V gene sequence: CDR1 ENHRY, CDR2 SYGVKD. Libraries were prepared by immunoSEQ multiplex PCR; TCRdb keeps only in-frame clonotypes and omits some of them. The repertoire holds 450,000 or so clones, 70% to 90% seen once, with roughly 0.84% in the top ten. The rearrangement uses TRBV10-3 and TRBJ2-3; perhaps TRBD2 as D (5 bases). Sequencing was done on a sample of peripheral blood. The receptor's source is a man between 18 and 29 years old with COVID-19, enrolled during active disease. CDR3 sequence reads: CAIQSPGSVADTQYF. The CDR3 DNA sequence: TGTGCCATCCAGAGCCCGGGGTCAGTGGCAGATACGCAGTATTTT.